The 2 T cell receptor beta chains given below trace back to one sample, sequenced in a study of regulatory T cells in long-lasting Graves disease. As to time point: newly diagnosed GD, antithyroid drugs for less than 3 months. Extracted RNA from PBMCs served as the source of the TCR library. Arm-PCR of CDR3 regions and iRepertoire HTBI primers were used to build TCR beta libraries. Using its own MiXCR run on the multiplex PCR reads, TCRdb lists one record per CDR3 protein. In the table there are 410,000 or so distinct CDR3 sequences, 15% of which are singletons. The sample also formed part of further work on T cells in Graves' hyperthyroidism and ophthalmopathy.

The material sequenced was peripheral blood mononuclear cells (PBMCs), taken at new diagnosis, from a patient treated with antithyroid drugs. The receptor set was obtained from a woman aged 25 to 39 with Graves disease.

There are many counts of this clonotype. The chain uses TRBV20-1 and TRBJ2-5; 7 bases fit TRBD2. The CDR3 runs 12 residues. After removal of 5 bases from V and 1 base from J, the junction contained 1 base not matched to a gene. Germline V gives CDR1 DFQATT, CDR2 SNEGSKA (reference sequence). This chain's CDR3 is CSAPGGQETQYF. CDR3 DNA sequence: TGCAGTGCTCCGGGGGGCCAAGAGACCCAGTACTTC.

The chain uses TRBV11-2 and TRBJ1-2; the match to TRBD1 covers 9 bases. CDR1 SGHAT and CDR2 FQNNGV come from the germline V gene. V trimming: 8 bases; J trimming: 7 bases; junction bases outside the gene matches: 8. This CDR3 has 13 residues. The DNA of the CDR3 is TGTGCCAGCTCGCTCGGGACAGGGATTGGCTACACCTTC. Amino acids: CASSLGTGIGYTF. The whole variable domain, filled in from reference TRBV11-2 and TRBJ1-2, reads EAGVAQSPRYKIIEKRQSVAFWCNPISGHATLYWYQQILGQGPKLLIQFQNNGVVDDSQLPKDRFSAERLKGVDSTLKIQPAKLEDSAVYLCASSLGTGIGYTFGSGTRLTVV.